This T cell receptor (beta chain) was observed in a study of shared clonotypes between healthy human individuals. Trimming took off 1 base at V and 2 bases at J, with 6 bases between the two ends. The CDR3 has 13 residues. Germline CDR1 is SGHRS and CDR2 is YFSETQ. Broader study findings: An anticipated effect of sequencing depth on clonotype sharing among donors was recognized. Tissue TCR repertoires likely differ from these blood-only repertoires. A small donor pool kept down the genetic and exposure-history diversity that was represented. Clonotypes shared by all four sorted-subset donors had higher generation probabilities than non-shared clonotypes.

Profiled with immunoSEQ multiplex PCR; TCRdb holds only in-frame clones, not every one. The data contain some 1 million clones, 65% to 80% of them singletons. This clone came up a few times. The antigen is undetermined. The identical CDR3 is also encoded by other nucleotide sequences in the sample. The origin of this receptor is a man between 18 and 35 years old in good health. Sequenced material: memory CD4+ T cells sorted from blood. Described subset: CD45RA-negative fraction. The chain has TRBV5-1 and TRBJ2-5; D is uncertain. The DNA of the CDR3 is TGCGCCAGCAGCTTGCGGCAGCAAGAGACCCAGTACTTC. This encodes CASSLRQQETQYF.